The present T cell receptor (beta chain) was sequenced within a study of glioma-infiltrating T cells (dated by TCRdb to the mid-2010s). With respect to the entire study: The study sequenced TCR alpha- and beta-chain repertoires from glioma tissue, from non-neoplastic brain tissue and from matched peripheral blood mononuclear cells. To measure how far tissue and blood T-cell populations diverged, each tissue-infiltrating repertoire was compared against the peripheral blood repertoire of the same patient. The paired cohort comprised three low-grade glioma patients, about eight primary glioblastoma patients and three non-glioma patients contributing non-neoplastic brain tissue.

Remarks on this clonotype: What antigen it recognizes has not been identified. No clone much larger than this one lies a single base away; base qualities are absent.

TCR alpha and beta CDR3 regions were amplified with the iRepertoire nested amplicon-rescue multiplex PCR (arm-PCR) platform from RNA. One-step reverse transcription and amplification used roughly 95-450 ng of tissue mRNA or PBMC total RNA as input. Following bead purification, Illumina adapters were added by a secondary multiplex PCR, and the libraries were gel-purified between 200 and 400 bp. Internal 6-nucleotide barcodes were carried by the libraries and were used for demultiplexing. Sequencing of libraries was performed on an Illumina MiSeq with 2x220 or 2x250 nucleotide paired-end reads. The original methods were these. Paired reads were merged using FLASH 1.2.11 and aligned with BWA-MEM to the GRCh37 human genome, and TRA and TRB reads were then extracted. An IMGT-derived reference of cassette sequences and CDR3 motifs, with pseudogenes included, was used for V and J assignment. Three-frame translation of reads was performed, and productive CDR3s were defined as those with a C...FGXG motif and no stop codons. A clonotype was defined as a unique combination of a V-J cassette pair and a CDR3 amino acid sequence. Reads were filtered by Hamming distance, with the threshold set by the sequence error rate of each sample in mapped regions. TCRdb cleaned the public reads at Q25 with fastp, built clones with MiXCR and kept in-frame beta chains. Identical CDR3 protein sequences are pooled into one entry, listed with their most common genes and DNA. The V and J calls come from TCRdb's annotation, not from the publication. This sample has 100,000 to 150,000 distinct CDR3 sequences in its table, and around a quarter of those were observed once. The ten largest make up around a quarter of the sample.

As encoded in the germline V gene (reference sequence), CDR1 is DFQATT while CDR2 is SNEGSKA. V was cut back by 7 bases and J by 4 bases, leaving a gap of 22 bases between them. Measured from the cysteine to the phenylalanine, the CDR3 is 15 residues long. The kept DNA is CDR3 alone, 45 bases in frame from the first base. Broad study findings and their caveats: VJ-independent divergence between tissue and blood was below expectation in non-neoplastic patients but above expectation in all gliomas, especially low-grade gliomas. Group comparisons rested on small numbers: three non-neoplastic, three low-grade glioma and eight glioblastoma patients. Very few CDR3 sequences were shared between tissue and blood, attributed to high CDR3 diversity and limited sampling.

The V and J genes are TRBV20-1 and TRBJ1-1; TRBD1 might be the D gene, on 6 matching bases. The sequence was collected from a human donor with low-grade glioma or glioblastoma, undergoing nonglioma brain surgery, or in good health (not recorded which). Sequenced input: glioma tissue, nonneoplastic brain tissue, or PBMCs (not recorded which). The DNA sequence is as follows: TGCAGTGGTAGTAGAACAGGGAACTGGGGCACTGAAGCTTTCTTT. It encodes CSGSRTGNWGTEAFF.